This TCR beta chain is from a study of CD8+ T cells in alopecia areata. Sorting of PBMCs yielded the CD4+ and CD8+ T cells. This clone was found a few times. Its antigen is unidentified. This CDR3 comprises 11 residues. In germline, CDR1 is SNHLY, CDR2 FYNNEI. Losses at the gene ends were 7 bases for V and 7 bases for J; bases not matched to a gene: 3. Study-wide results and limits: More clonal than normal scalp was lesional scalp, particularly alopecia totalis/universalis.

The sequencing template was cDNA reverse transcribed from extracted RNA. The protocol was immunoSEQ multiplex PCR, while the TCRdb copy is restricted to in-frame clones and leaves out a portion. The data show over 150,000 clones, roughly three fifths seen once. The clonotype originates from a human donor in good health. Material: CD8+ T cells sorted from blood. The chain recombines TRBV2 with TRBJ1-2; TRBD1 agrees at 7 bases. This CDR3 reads CASKGAVGYTF. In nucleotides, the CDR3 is TGTGCCAGCAAGGGGGCGGTTGGCTACACCTTC. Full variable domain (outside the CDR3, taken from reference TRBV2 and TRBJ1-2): EPEVTQTPSHQVTQMGQEVILRCVPISNHLYFYWYRQILGQKVEFLVSFYNNEISEKSEIFDDQFSVERPDGSNFTLKIRSTKLEDSAMYFCASKGAVGYTFGSGTRLTVV.